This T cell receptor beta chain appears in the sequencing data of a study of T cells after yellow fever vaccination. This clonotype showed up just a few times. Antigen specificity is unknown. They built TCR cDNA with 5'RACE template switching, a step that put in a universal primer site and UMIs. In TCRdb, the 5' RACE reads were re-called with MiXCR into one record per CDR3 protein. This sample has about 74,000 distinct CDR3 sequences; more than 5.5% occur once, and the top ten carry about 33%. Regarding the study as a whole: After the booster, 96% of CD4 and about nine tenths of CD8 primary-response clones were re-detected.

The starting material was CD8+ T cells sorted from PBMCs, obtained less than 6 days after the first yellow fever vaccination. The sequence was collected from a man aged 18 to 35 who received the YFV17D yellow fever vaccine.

The CDR3 protein is CASSFRADINEKLFF. The CDR3 DNA follows: TGTGCCAGCAGCTTTCGGGCAGATATAAATGAAAAACTGTTTTTT. The gene calls are TRBV7-9 and TRBJ1-4; D is unclear. Germline CDR1 is SEHNR and CDR2 is FQNEAQ (reference sequence). The CDR3 has 15 residues. Deletions cut 3 bases from V and 5 bases from J, with 13 bases between.